The 32 T cell receptor beta chains below were found in one sample sequenced in a study of cytomegalovirus exposure and HLA in healthy donors. PCR was performed using 60 Vbeta and 13 Jbeta primers. Produced via immunoSEQ multiplex PCR; TCRdb's table is partial and in-frame only. The data hold about 150,000 clones, with over 80% observed a single time. The material sequenced was PBMCs. The source of these receptors is a boy aged 2 to 9 in good health and CMV-seronegative.

The chain combines TRBV7-2 with TRBJ2-5, with 7 bases identical to TRBD2. This CDR3 spans 13 amino acids. With 5 bases clipped from V and 3 bases from J, the junction kept 3 bases outside the gene matches. Germline V gene sequence: CDR1 SGHTA, CDR2 FQGNSA. This chain's CDR3 is CASSASGEETQYF. The CDR3, as DNA: TGTGCCAGCAGCGCTAGCGGAGAAGAGACCCAGTACTTC.

The chain employs TRBV11-2 and TRBJ2-1; 9 positions agree with TRBD1. There are 15 residues in the CDR3. Per germline, CDR1 SGHAT and CDR2 FQNNGV. V was clipped by 6 bases and J by 6 bases; unmatched bases: 9. The CDR3 spells CASSPPGTGINEQFF. The DNA of the CDR3 is TGTGCCAGCAGTCCCCCCGGGACAGGGATCAATGAGCAGTTCTTC.

CDR3 amino acids: CASSLSIAGETQYF. CDR3 DNA sequence: TGTGCCAGCAGTTTATCGATCGCAGGGGAGACCCAGTACTTC. The chain recombines TRBV27 with TRBJ2-5; tentative D call: TRBD1 (5 bases). This CDR3 is built from 14 residues. V lost 0 bases and J lost 5, with 10 bases in between. Germline CDR1 is MNHEY and CDR2 is SMNVEV (reference sequence).

J is TRBJ2-7 and V is TRBV9, with TRBD2 matching 13 bases. The J segment lost 6 bases and the V segment lost 0 bases, leaving 0 bases of the junction unmatched. The CDR3 sequence is 14 residues long. The V gene's germline CDR1 is SGDLS and CDR2 YYNGEE. In nucleotides, the CDR3 is TGTGCCAGCAGCGTAGGACTAGCGGGAGGCGAGCAGTACTTC. Protein product: CASSVGLAGGEQYF.

The chain employs TRBV4-1 and TRBJ1-2; perhaps TRBD1 as D (6 bases). Trimming left V 0 bases short and J 4 bases short, with 12 bases between. CDR1 and CDR2 (germline): MGHRA, YSYEKL. This CDR3 has 15 amino acids. CDR3 region: CASSQDRTGIYGYTF. CDR3 sequence (DNA): TGCGCCAGCAGCCAAGATCGTACAGGGATCTATGGCTACACCTTC.

The chain is built from TRBV27 and TRBJ2-1; a weak D match, TRBD1 (5 bases). Germline CDR1 MNHEY, CDR2 SMNVEV (reference sequence). The V end lost 5 bases, the J end lost 4 bases, and 21 bases lay between the germline ends. The CDR3 extends over 17 amino acids. The DNA for the CDR3 is TGTGCCAGCAGTCAAGTTCCCGGGCAGGGCCGTTACAATGAGCAGTTCTTC. Translation gives CASSQVPGQGRYNEQFF.

V usage is TRBV30 and J usage is TRBJ1-1; 12 bases line up with TRBD1. Losses at the gene ends were 5 bases for V and 10 bases for J; bases not matched to a gene: 14. Germline values: CDR1 GTSNPN, CDR2 SVGIG (reference sequence). The CDR3 runs to 15 residues. The CDR3 bases are TGTGCCTGGGGTGCCGGGACAGGGGGCATTCGAACAGCTTTCTTT. The encoded protein is CAWGAGTGGIRTAFF.

V is TRBV5-8 and J is TRBJ2-5, with TRBD2 identical over 12 bases. Germline V CDR1 and CDR2: SGHTS, YDEGEE. There are 16 residues in the CDR3. With 0 bases clipped from V and 4 bases from J, the junction kept 4 bases outside the gene matches. The CDR3 bases are TGTGCCAGCAGCTTGGCCCAACTAGCGGGAGGAGAGACCCAGTACTTC. Translation: CASSLAQLAGGETQYF.

V and J are TRBV6-4 and TRBJ2-3; D not certain. The J call may be incorrect, as the DNA end agrees better with TRBJ1-5. CDR1 is MRHNA, CDR2 SNTAGT, per germline. This CDR3 has 15 residues. The CDR3 region is CASSDSIGPTDTQHF. The CDR3 nucleotides are TGTGCCAGCAGTGACTCGATAGGCCCCACAGATACGCAGCATTTT.

Notes on this clone: The same CDR3 can be traced to other DNA sequences in this sample. The chain carries TRBV7-2 and TRBJ2-2; possibly TRBD2 for D (7 bases). V was shortened by 5 bases and J by 1 base, with 8 bases between the two germline ends. CDR3 size: 14 residues. The germline V gene encodes CDR1 SGHTA and CDR2 FQGNSA. This chain's CDR3 is CASSRGGNTGELFF. CDR3 sequence (DNA): TGTGCCAGCAGCAGGGGGGGGAACACCGGGGAGCTGTTTTTT.

This rearrangement joins TRBV6-4 to TRBJ1-1; D unresolved. V lost 7 bases and J 0 bases, leaving 9 bases between the germline ends. The germline V gene encodes CDR1 MRHNA and CDR2 SNTAGT. The CDR3 contains 13 residues. The CDR3 loop reads CASKNNMNTEAFF. The CDR3 region has the DNA TGTGCCAGCAAGAACAACATGAACACTGAAGCTTTCTTT.

The V gene is TRBV14, the J gene TRBJ2-7; no clear D. Germline CDR1 and CDR2: SGHDN and FVKESK. Trimming shortened V by 0 bases and J by 6 bases, and 6 bases separated the two germline ends. This CDR3 region has 12 residues. The CDR3 loop reads CASSQEWAEQYF. The CDR3 DNA is TGTGCCAGCAGCCAAGAATGGGCCGAGCAGTACTTC.

V and J are TRBV19 and TRBJ2-7; 11 nucleotides line up with TRBD2. CDR1 is LNHDA, CDR2 SQIVND, per germline (reference sequence). CDR3 size: 15 residues. Trimming at V came to 5 bases and at J to 4 bases, leaving 7 bases not matched to a gene. CDR3 nucleotide sequence: TGTGCCAGTAGTGATGGGGCTAGCGGGAGGTACGAGCAGTACTTC. Translating it yields CASSDGASGRYEQYF.

There are a few counts of this clone. V gene TRBV10-3 combines with J gene TRBJ2-2; the match to TRBD2 covers 14 bases. The J segment lost 4 bases and the V segment lost 4 bases, leaving 8 bases of the junction unmatched. Germline CDR1 is ENHRY and CDR2 is SYGVKD. The CDR3 runs 18 residues. The CDR3, as DNA: TGTGCCATCAGTGTGACTAGCGGGGGGGCCACGGGCACCGGGGAGCTGTTTTTT. Residues: CAISVTSGGATGTGELFF.

The rearrangement joins TRBV5-5 to TRBJ1-5, with D possibly TRBD1 on 5 matching bases. Germline V lookup: CDR1 SGHKS, CDR2 YYEKEE (reference sequence). The CDR3 is 17 residues long. Trimming pared 0 bases from V and 1 base from J, leaving 14 bases between. The CDR3 DNA follows: TGTGCCAGCAGCTTGGGGGTCCAGGGAGGGAGCAATCAGCCCCAGCATTTT. The encoded protein is CASSLGVQGGSNQPQHF.

The V gene is TRBV7-9, the J gene TRBJ2-1; D is possibly TRBD1 (5 bases). Between the trimmed V and J ends, which lost 4 bases and 0 bases, there was a span of 16 bases. The length of the CDR3 is 17 residues. Germline-derived CDR1 and CDR2 are SEHNR and FQNEAQ (reference sequence). The CDR3 spells CASSYLTGLSSYNEQFF. Written as DNA, the CDR3 is TGTGCCAGCAGCTATTTAACAGGATTGAGCTCCTACAATGAGCAGTTCTTC. Together with reference TRBV7-9 and TRBJ2-1, the CDR3 gives the full variable domain: DTGVSQNPRHKITKRGQNVTFRCDPISEHNRLYWYRQTLGQGPEFLTYFQNEAQLEKSRLLSDRFSAERPKGSFSTLEIQRTEQGDSAMYLCASSYLTGLSSYNEQFFGPGTRLTVL.

This sequence joins TRBV10-3 and TRBJ1-1; the match to TRBD1 covers 7 bases. Losses at the gene ends were 6 bases for V and 8 bases for J; bases not matched to a gene: 9. The CDR3 consists of 13 residues. The germline CDR1 and CDR2 sequences are ENHRY and SYGVKD. The CDR3 reads CAISQFTTGEAFF. For the CDR3, the DNA is TGTGCCATCAGCCAATTTACGACAGGGGAAGCTTTCTTT.

This clone was seen only a few times. The chain employs TRBV7-6 and TRBJ1-5; no definite D call. Germline values: CDR1 SGHVS, CDR2 FNYEAQ. The CDR3 loop spans 14 amino acids. V shed 1 base and J shed 5 bases, with 9 bases lying between them. In nucleotides, the CDR3 is TGTGCCAGCAGCTTAGTGGCAGGTCATCAGCCCCAGCATTTT. It encodes CASSLVAGHQPQHF.

This chain joins TRBV7-2 and TRBJ1-1; D is unresolved. Trimming shortened V by 4 bases and J by 5 bases, and 14 bases separated the two germline ends. The germline V gene has CDR1 SGHTA and CDR2 FQGNSA. The CDR3 has 14 residues. This CDR3 is CASSWLEERTEAFF. As DNA, the CDR3 is TGTGCCAGCAGCTGGCTGGAGGAGCGAACTGAAGCTTTCTTT.

The chain links TRBV20-1 to TRBJ1-1; D not resolved. Trimming left V 3 bases short and J 6 bases short, with 8 bases between. The V gene's germline CDR1 is DFQATT and CDR2 SNEGSKA (reference sequence). The CDR3 is made up of 11 amino acids. Here the CDR3 DNA reads TGCAGTGCTAGCAGGTTGGCTGAAGCTTTCTTT. It translates to CSASRLAEAFF.

As concerns this clone: Other DNA variants within this sample encode the same CDR3. This chain links TRBV20-1 with TRBJ1-2; 9 bases map to TRBD1. J gave up 6 bases and V 6 bases, and 2 bases lay outside the gene matches. The germline V gene encodes CDR1 DFQATT and CDR2 SNEGSKA (reference sequence). The CDR3 has 11 residues. The CDR3 DNA is TGCAGTGCCCGACAGGGGGATGGCTACACCTTC. Amino acid sequence: CSARQGDGYTF.

The genes are TRBV10-3 and TRBJ2-1, with 8 bases lining up with TRBD2. J gave up 4 bases and V 4 bases, and 12 bases lay outside the gene matches. CDR1 is ENHRY and CDR2 is SYGVKD in the germline V gene. This CDR3 comprises 17 residues. The CDR3 loop is CAISAGPGLVGYNEQFF. CDR3 DNA: TGTGCCATCAGTGCTGGCCCGGGACTAGTGGGTTACAATGAGCAGTTCTTC.

The V call is TRBV6-6, the J call TRBJ2-5, with 14 bases that match TRBD2. This CDR3 region has 15 residues. V gave up 5 bases and J gave up 3 bases; unmatched junction bases: 2. Germline-derived CDR1 and CDR2 are MNHNY and SVGAGI (reference sequence). The CDR3 DNA reads TGTGCCAGCAGTGGGACTAGCGGGAGAAAAGAGACCCAGTACTTC. Residues: CASSGTSGRKETQYF.

The V call is TRBV7-2, the J call TRBJ2-7; D not resolved. The CDR3 length is 13 residues. V was cut by 8 bases and J by 0 bases, with 11 bases left in between. Germline-derived CDR1 and CDR2 are SGHTA and FQGNSA. CDR3 sequence: CASSQTGSYEQYF. The CDR3 DNA follows: TGTGCCAGCTCCCAAACCGGCTCCTACGAGCAGTACTTC.

The rearrangement uses TRBV5-1 and TRBJ1-2, with D unclear. Germline V gives CDR1 SGHRS, CDR2 YFSETQ. The CDR3 has 16 residues. V lost 0 bases and J lost 1, with 13 bases in between. In nucleotides, the CDR3 is TGCGCCAGCAGCTTGGAGCGGGGTAGGGATAACTATGGCTACACCTTC. This codes for CASSLERGRDNYGYTF.

The V gene is TRBV6-6, the J gene TRBJ1-1, with a weak D call TRBD1 (6 bases). Trimming removed 6 bases at V and 1 base at J, with 12 bases between. The length of the CDR3 is 14 residues. Germline lookup yields CDR1 MNHNY and CDR2 SVGAGI (reference sequence). The CDR3 nucleotides read TGTGCCAGCAGCGAGCAGGGGTCGAACACTGAAGCTTTCTTT. Its protein is CASSEQGSNTEAFF.

This chain uses TRBV10-2 with TRBJ1-1; D not resolved. Trimming stripped 8 bases from V and 1 base from J, with 8 bases between. Germline values: CDR1 WSHSY, CDR2 SAAADI. This CDR3 region has 12 residues. In nucleotides, the CDR3 is TGCGCCAGCGCGGCGGGGAACACTGAAGCTTTCTTT. The encoded protein is CASAAGNTEAFF.

This clone has only one observation. This chain links TRBV6-5 with TRBJ1-3; 7 bases are shared with TRBD1. The CDR3 is 14 amino acids. Germline V gives CDR1 MNHEY, CDR2 SVGAGI. Trimming cost V 4 bases and J 4 bases; bases outside gene matches: 4. CDR3 sequence: CASSWRGPGNTIYF. The CDR3, as DNA: TGTGCCAGCAGTTGGAGGGGGCCAGGAAACACCATATATTTT.

This clone occurred a few times. The chain recombines TRBV11-2 with TRBJ1-3, with a weak D call TRBD1 (6 bases). The V end lost 5 bases, the J end lost 2 bases, and 16 bases lay between the germline ends. The CDR3 spans 16 residues. The germline V gene has CDR1 SGHAT and CDR2 FQNNGV. CDR3 nucleotides: TGTGCCAGCAGCCAAACAGGGCCGCGGACTGGAAACACCATATATTTT. Protein product: CASSQTGPRTGNTIYF.

The CDR3 DNA reads TGCGCCAGCAGCCAAGATGATAGTAGCGGGAGCGGACGGACCCAGTACTTC. This translates into CASSQDDSSGSGRTQYF. J is TRBJ2-5 and V is TRBV4-1; 9 nucleotides agree with TRBD2. Germline V CDR1 and CDR2: MGHRA, YSYEKL. V lost 0 bases, J lost 7 bases, and 12 bases stayed unmatched. The CDR3 loop spans 17 amino acids.

This clone was seen just once. The chain is built from TRBV9 and TRBJ2-1; D is possibly TRBD1 (6 bases). The CDR3 is 15 amino acids. CDR1 is SGDLS, CDR2 YYNGEE, per germline. V was trimmed by 1 base and J by 5 bases, leaving 13 bases between them. CDR3 region: CASSVTGLNDNEQFF. CDR3 coding DNA: TGTGCCAGCAGCGTAACAGGGTTGAACGACAATGAGCAGTTCTTC.

The genes are TRBV2 and TRBJ1-5; D is unclear. The germline V gene encodes CDR1 SNHLY and CDR2 FYNNEI. V dropped 6 bases and J dropped 2 bases, with 11 bases sitting between them. The CDR3 runs 14 residues. This CDR3 reads CASRADTGNQPQHF. The DNA for the CDR3 is TGTGCCAGCAGGGCCGACACGGGCAATCAGCCCCAGCATTTT.